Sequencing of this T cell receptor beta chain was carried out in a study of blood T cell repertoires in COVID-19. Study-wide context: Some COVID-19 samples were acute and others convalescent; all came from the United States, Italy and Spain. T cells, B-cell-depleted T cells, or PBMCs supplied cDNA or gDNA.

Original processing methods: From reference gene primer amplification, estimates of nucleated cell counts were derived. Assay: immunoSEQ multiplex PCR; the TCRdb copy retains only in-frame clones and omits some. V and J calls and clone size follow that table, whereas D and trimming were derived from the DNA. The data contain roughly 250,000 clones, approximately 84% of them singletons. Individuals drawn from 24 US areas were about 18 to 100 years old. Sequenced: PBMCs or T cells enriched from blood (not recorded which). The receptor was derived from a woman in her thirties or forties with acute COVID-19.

The CDR3, as DNA: TGTGCCAGCTCACCGGGACTAGCGGGATTGCATGGGGACGAGCAGTACTTC. Amino acids: CASSPGLAGLHGDEQYF. This chain joins TRBV18 and TRBJ2-7; 13 nucleotides match TRBD2. Germline V CDR1 and CDR2: KGHSH, LQKENI. The junction had 10 bases not matched to a gene; V was cut back by 3 bases and J by 5 bases. The CDR3 is made up of 17 amino acids.